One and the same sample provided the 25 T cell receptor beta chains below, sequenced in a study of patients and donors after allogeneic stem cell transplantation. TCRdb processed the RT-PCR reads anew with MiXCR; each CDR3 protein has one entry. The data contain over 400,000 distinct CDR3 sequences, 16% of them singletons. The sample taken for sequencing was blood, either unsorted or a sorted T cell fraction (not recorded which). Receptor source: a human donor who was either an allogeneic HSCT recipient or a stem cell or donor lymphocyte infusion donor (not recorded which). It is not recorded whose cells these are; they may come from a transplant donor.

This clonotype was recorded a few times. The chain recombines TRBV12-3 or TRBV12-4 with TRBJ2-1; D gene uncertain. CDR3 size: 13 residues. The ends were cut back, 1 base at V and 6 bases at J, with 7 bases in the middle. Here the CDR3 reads CASSLVQVNEQFF. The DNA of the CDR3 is TGTGCCAGCAGTTTAGTTCAGGTCAATGAGCAGTTCTTC.

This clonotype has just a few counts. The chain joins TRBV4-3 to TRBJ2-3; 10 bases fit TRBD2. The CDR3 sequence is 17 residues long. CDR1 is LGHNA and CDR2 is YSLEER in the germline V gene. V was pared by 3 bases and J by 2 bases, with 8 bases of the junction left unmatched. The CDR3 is CASSQSLAGVLTDTQYF. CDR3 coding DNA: TGCGCCAGCAGCCAGTCCCTAGCGGGGGTCCTCACAGATACGCAGTATTTT.

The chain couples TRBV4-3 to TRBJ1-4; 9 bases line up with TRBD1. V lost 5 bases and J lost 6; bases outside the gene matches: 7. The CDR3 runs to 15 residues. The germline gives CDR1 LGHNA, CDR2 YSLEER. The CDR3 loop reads CASSSGDRVDEKLFF. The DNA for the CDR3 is TGCGCCAGCAGCTCAGGGGACAGGGTGGATGAAAAACTGTTTTTT.

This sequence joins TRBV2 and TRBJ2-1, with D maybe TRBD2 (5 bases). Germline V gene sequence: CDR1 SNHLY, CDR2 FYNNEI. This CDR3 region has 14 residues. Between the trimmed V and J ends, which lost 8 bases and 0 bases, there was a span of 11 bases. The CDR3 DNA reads TGTGCCAGCGGAGGCAGGAGCTCCTACAATGAGCAGTTCTTC. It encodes CASGGRSSYNEQFF. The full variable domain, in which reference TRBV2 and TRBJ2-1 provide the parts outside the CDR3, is EPEVTQTPSHQVTQMGQEVILRCVPISNHLYFYWYRQILGQKVEFLVSFYNNEISEKSEIFDDQFSVERPDGSNFTLKIRSTKLEDSAMYFCASGGRSSYNEQFFGPGTRLTVL.

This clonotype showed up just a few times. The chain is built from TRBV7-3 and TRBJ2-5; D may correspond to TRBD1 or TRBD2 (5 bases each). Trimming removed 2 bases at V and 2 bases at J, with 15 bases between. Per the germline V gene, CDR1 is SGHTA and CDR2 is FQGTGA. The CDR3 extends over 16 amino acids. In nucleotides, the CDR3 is TGTGCCAGCAGCTTAGCCCAACCGGGGCTACAAGAGACCCAGTACTTC. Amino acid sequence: CASSLAQPGLQETQYF.

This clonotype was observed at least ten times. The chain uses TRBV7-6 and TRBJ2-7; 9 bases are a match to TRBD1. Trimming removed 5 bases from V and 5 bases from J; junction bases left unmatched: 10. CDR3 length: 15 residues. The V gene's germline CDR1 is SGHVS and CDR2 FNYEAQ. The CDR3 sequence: CASSPGRGQGHEQYF. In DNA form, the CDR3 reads TGTGCCAGCAGCCCCGGTAGGGGACAGGGCCACGAGCAGTACTTC.

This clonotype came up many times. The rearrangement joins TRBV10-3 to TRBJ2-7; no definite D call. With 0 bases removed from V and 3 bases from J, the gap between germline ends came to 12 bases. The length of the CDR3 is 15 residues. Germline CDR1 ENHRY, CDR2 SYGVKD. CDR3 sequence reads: CAISESKPKNYEQYF. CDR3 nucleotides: TGTGCCATCAGTGAGTCGAAACCAAAGAACTACGAGCAGTACTTC.

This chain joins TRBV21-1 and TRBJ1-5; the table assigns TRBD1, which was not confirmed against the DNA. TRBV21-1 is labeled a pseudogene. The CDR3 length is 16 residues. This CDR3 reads CASTLGQGLADQPQHF. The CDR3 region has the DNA TGTGCCAGCACCCTCGGACAGGGTTTAGCGGATCAGCCCCAGCATTTT.

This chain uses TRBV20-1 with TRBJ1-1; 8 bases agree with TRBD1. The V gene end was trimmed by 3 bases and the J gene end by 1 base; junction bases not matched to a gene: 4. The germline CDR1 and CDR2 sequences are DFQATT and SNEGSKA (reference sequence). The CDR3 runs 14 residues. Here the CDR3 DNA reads TGCAGTGCTAGCCAGGGGGCATGGAACACTGAAGCTTTCTTT. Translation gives CSASQGAWNTEAFF.

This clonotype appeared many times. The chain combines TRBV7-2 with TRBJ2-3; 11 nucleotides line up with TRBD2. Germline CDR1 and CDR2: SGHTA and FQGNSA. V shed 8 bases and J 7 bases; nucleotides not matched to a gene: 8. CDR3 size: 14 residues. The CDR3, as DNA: TGTGCCAGCCTTAGCGGGGGGGCTTTAAATACGCAGTATTTT. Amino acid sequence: CASLSGGALNTQYF.

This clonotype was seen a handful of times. The CDR3 DNA is TGTGCCAGCAGCTTAACGTCACCGGGGAATTCAGATACGCAGTATTTT. Its protein product is CASSLTSPGNSDTQYF. The J gene is TRBJ2-3, the V gene TRBV7-3, with a tentative D call TRBD2 (5 bases). CDR3 length: 16 residues. Germline lookup yields CDR1 SGHTA and CDR2 FQGTGA. The germline V and J ends were trimmed by 0 bases and 4 bases, with 14 bases remaining between them. Full variable domain (remainder filled in from reference TRBV7-3 and TRBJ2-3): GAGVSQTPSNKVTEKGKYVELRCDPISGHTALYWYRQSLGQGPEFLIYFQGTGAADDSGLPNDRFFAVRPEGSVSTLKIQRTERGDSAVYLCASSLTSPGNSDTQYFGPGTRLTVL.

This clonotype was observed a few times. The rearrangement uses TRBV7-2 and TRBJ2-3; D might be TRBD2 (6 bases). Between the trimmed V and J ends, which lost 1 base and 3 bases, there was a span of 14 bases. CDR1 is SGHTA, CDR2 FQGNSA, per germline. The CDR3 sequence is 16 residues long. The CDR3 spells CASSLVSREYTDTQYF. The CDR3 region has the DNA TGTGCCAGCAGCTTAGTATCGCGGGAATATACAGATACGCAGTATTTT.

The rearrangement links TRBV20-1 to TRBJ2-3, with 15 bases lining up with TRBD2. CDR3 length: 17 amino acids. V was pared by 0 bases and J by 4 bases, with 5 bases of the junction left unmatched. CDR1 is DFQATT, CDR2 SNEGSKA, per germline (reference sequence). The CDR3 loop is CSARDKGLAGGADTQYF. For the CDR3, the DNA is TGCAGTGCTAGAGATAAGGGACTAGCGGGGGGCGCAGATACGCAGTATTTT.

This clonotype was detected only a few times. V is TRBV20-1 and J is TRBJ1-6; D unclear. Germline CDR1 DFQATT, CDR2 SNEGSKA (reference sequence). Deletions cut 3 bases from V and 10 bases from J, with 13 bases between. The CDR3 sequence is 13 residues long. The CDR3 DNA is TGCAGTGCTAGTGAGCAGATGGGCTCACCCCTCCACTTT. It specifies CSASEQMGSPLHF.

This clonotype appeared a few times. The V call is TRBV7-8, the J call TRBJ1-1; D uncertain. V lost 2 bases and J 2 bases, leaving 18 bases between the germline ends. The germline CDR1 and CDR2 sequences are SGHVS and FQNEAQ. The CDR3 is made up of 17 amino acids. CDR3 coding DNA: TGTGCCAGCAGCTTAATTTATCGGAAGATCGAAAACACTGAAGCTTTCTTT. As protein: CASSLIYRKIENTEAFF.

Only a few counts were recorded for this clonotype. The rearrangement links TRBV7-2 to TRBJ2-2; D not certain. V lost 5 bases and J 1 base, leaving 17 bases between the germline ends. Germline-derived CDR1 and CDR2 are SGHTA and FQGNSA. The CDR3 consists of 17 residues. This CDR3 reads CASSEGDLVLNTGELFF. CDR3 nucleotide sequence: TGTGCCAGCAGCGAAGGTGATTTGGTTCTGAACACCGGGGAGCTGTTTTTT.

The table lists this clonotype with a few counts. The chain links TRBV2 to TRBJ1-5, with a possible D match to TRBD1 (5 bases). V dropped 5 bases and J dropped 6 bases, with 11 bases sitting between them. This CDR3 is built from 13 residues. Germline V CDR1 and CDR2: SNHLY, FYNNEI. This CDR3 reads CASSIFRAQPQHF. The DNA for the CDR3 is TGTGCCAGCAGTATTTTCAGGGCTCAGCCCCAGCATTTT.

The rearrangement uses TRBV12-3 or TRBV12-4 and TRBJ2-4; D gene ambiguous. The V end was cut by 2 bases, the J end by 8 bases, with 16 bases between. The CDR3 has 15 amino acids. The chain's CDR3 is CASSLSFLPPDIQYF. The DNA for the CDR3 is TGTGCCAGCAGTTTATCGTTCTTACCTCCGGACATTCAGTACTTC.

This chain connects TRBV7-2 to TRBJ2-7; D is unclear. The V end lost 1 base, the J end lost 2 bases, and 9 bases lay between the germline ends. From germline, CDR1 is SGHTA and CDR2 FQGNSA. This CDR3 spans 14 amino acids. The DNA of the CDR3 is TGTGCCAGCAGCTTAGTCGGGCTTCCCTACGAGCAGTACTTC. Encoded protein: CASSLVGLPYEQYF.

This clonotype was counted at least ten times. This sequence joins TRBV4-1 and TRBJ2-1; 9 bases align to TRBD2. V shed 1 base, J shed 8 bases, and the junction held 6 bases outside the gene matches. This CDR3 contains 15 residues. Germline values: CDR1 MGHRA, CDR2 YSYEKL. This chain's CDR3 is CASSQGLAGRYEQFF. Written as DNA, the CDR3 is TGCGCCAGCAGCCAAGGCCTAGCGGGAAGATATGAGCAGTTCTTC.

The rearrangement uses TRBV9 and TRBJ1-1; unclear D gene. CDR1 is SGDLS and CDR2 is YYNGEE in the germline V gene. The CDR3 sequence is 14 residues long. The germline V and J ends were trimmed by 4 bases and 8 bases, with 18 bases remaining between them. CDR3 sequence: CASSPRTQLPEAFF. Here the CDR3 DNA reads TGTGCCAGCAGCCCCCGGACCCAGTTGCCCGAAGCTTTCTTT. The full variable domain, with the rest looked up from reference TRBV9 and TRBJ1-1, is DSGVTQTPKHLITATGQRVTLRCSPRSGDLSVYWYQQSLDQGLQFLIQYYNGEERAKGNILERFSAQQFPDLHSELNLSSLELGDSALYFCASSPRTQLPEAFFGQGTRLTVV.

CDR3 protein: CASSRPGSRGDGYTF. The CDR3 nucleotides are TGTGCCAGCAGTCGCCCCGGTTCACGGGGAGATGGCTACACCTTC. The V and J genes are TRBV2 and TRBJ1-2; D call uncertain. This CDR3 has 15 residues. Trimming took 5 bases from V and 6 from J, leaving 19 bases between them. Germline CDR1 SNHLY, CDR2 FYNNEI. Together with reference TRBV2 and TRBJ1-2, the CDR3 gives the full variable domain: EPEVTQTPSHQVTQMGQEVILRCVPISNHLYFYWYRQILGQKVEFLVSFYNNEISEKSEIFDDQFSVERPDGSNFTLKIRSTKLEDSAMYFCASSRPGSRGDGYTFGSGTRLTVV.

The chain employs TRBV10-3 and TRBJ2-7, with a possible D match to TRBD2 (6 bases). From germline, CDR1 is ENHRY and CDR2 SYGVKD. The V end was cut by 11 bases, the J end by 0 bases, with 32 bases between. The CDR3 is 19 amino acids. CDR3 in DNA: TGTGCCGCAACCAGTGAAGGTGGAAGACTAGACATGAGCTCCTACGAGCAGTACTTC. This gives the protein CAATSEGGRLDMSSYEQYF.

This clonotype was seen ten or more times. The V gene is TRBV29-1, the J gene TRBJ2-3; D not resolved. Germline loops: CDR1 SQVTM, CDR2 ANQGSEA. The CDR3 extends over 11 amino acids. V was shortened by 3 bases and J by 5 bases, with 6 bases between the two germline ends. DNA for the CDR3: TGCAGCGTTGATTGGGTAGATACGCAGTATTTT. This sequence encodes CSVDWVDTQYF.

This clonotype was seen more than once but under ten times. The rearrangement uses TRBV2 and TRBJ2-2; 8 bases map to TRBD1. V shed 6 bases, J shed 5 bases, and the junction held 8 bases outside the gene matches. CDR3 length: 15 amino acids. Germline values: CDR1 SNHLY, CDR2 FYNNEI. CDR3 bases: TGTGCCAGCAGGGACAGACAGGGGAGGACCGGGGAGCTGTTTTTT. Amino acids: CASRDRQGRTGELFF. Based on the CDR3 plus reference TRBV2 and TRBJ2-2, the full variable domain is EPEVTQTPSHQVTQMGQEVILRCVPISNHLYFYWYRQILGQKVEFLVSFYNNEISEKSEIFDDQFSVERPDGSNFTLKIRSTKLEDSAMYFCASRDRQGRTGELFFGEGSRLTVL.